Below are 9 T cell receptor beta chains sequenced from a single sample in a study of Ad26.COV2.S vaccination and SARS-CoV-2 variants. The treatment: around 19 received Ad26.COV2.S at low or high dose, single or two shots; roughly five received placebo; per-sample allocation not given. The investigators took samples on day 63 after the first vaccine or placebo injection. Some clones are missing from TCRdb's copy, which holds only in-frame ones; the method was immunoSEQ multiplex PCR. In the table there are a few hundred thousand clones, about 83% of which are singletons. The sample here was peripheral blood, taken in a trial of Ad26.COV2.S vaccine versus placebo. The receptors were gathered from a person between 18 and 65 years old who received the Ad26.COV2.S COVID-19 vaccine or a placebo.

This chain's CDR3 is CASSPQAEVGGEQFF. DNA for the CDR3: TGTGCCAGCAGCCCTCAGGCGGAGGTCGGGGGTGAGCAGTTCTTC. The gene calls are TRBV7-3 and TRBJ2-1; D possibly corresponds to TRBD2 (6 bases). The length of the CDR3 is 15 residues. With 5 bases removed from V and 9 bases from J, the gap between germline ends came to 20 bases. Germline-derived CDR1 and CDR2 are SGHTA and FQGTGA.

The sample holds one count of this clone. This chain joins TRBV27 and TRBJ1-1; no definite D call. The CDR3 has 13 amino acids. Germline V gene sequence: CDR1 MNHEY, CDR2 SMNVEV (reference sequence). Trimming took 6 bases from V and 2 from J, leaving 10 bases between them. The CDR3 nucleotides read TGTGCCAGCAGGGTGGAGGGAAACACTGAAGCTTTCTTT. The encoded protein is CASRVEGNTEAFF.

J is TRBJ1-1 and V is TRBV7-9, with D tentatively TRBD1 (6 bases). This CDR3 region has 14 residues. Looked up from germline, CDR1 is SEHNR and CDR2 is FQNEAQ (reference sequence). Trimming shortened V by 5 bases and J by 2 bases, and 12 bases separated the two germline ends. The CDR3 DNA is TGTGCCAGCAGCGCGGACAGCTTTAACACTGAAGCTTTCTTT. This translates into CASSADSFNTEAFF.

The chain uses TRBV12-3 or TRBV12-4 and TRBJ1-1; D unresolved. CDR3 length: 11 amino acids. Trimming removed 6 bases at V and 7 bases at J, with 9 bases between. CDR3 region: CASSSGLEAFF. CDR3 sequence (DNA): TGTGCCAGCAGCTCCGGGCTTGAAGCTTTCTTT.

Of note for this clone: The sample holds other DNA sequences that translate to the same CDR3. The V and J genes are TRBV19 and TRBJ2-1; TRBD2 aligns across 11 bases. Germline loops: CDR1 LNHDA, CDR2 SQIVND (reference sequence). The CDR3 is 15 amino acids. J gave up 4 bases and V 3 bases, and 2 bases lay outside the gene matches. CDR3 nucleotides: TGTGCCAGTAGTATTGGGACTAGCGGATACAATGAGCAGTTCTTC. It encodes CASSIGTSGYNEQFF.

The rearrangement links TRBV30 to TRBJ1-4; 10 nucleotides line up with TRBD1. J gave up 10 bases and V 1 base, and 3 bases lay outside the gene matches. Looked up from germline, CDR1 is GTSNPN and CDR2 is SVGIG (reference sequence). CDR3 length: 13 residues. The CDR3 spells CAWSDRTGGKLFF. The CDR3 DNA reads as TGTGCCTGGAGTGACAGGACAGGGGGAAAACTGTTTTTT.

The chain has TRBV6-5 and TRBJ1-4; no clear D. CDR3 size: 15 residues. The germline V gene encodes CDR1 MNHEY and CDR2 SVGAGI. V was clipped by 0 bases and J by 6 bases, with 11 bases between them. Here the CDR3 reads CASSYSIPRYEKLFF. CDR3 coding DNA: TGTGCCAGCAGTTACTCGATCCCCCGTTATGAAAAACTGTTTTTT.

Remarks on this clone: At one end, the junction sequence differs from germline, possibly due to a read error. The chain combines TRBV19 with TRBJ1-2, with TRBD1 matching 8 bases. The germline gives CDR1 LNHDA, CDR2 SQIVND (reference sequence). CDR3 length: 12 amino acids. In nucleotides, the CDR3 is TGTGCCAGTAGTACTCAATTCTCGACAGGGGCCTTC. Residues: CASSTQFSTGAF. The variable domain in full, completed from reference TRBV19 and TRBJ1-2, reads DGGITQSPKYLFRKEGQNVTLSCEQNLNHDAMYWYRQDPGQGLRLIYYSQIVNDFQKGDIAEGYSVSREKKESFPLTVTSAQKNPTAFYLCASSTQFSTGAFGSGTRLTVV.

The chain is built from TRBV18 and TRBJ1-1, with TRBD1 as a possible D gene (5 bases). The V end was cut by 3 bases, the J end by 1 base, with 12 bases between. Germline CDR1 and CDR2: KGHSH and LQKENI. CDR3 length: 15 residues. CDR3 sequence (DNA): TGTGCCAGCTCACCCCAAAGCACAGGGAACACTGAAGCTTTCTTT. It translates to CASSPQSTGNTEAFF.